The present T cell receptor (beta chain) was sequenced within a study of shared clonotypes between healthy human individuals. Points from the study as a whole: Four donors had approximately 4.6% of their naive CD4 clonotypes in common. Sampling used blood alone; tissue repertoires probably differ.

Regarding this clone: Its antigen is unidentified.

TCRdb's copy holds only in-frame clones and misses some; the assay was immunoSEQ multiplex PCR. The sample consists of roughly 2,300,000 clones, just under 95% of them appearing once. Sequenced input: naive CD4+ T cells from PBMCs. Subset described: CD45RA+ positively selected. The receptor comes from a man aged 18 to 29 in good health. Some clones in this sample may be carry-over from other donors' samples.

The CDR3 DNA follows: TGCAGCGGTGGGACAGGCCGGGGGTACGAGCAGTACTTC. This codes for CSGGTGRGYEQYF. V is TRBV29-1 and J is TRBJ2-7, with 8 bases identical to TRBD1. The CDR3 is 13 amino acids. Unmatched junction bases numbered 9, after V lost 7 bases and J lost 4 bases. Germline V gives CDR1 SQVTM, CDR2 ANQGSEA.